Below are 8 T cell receptor beta chains sequenced from a single sample in a study of T cell changes during pregnancy in multiple sclerosis. Measured with immunoSEQ multiplex PCR; TCRdb has only the in-frame clones, and not every one. The sample lists about 75,000 clones, more than 80% occurring once. Material: peripheral blood, obtained in the first trimester of pregnancy. These receptors were obtained from a female donor in good health, enrolled as a control in a pregnancy study.

The genes are TRBV4-3 and TRBJ2-3, with a possible D match to TRBD2 (6 bases). This CDR3 has 17 residues. V lost 1 base and J 4 bases, leaving 18 bases between the germline ends. Germline-derived CDR1 and CDR2 are LGHNA and YSLEER. CDR3 in DNA: TGCGCCAGCAGCCAAGTTGGACCGGGAGAAGCGGCAGATACGCAGTATTTT. Amino acids: CASSQVGPGEAADTQYF.

The rearrangement joins TRBV5-1 to TRBJ1-5; D is possibly TRBD1 (6 bases). This CDR3 has 15 residues. The V gene's germline CDR1 is SGHRS and CDR2 YFSETQ. V lost 3 bases, J lost 6 bases, and 16 bases lay in between. CDR3 loop: CASSSSAGDGQPQHF. CDR3 DNA: TGCGCCAGCAGCTCCTCAGCAGGGGACGGTCAGCCCCAGCATTTT.

The chain joins TRBV29-1 to TRBJ2-2; TRBD2 matches 7 bases. V shed 7 bases, J shed 8 bases, and the junction held 7 bases outside the gene matches. The CDR3 sequence is 12 residues long. From germline, CDR1 is SQVTM and CDR2 ANQGSEA. CDR3 residues: CSGRQAGGELFF. The CDR3 bases are TGCAGCGGACGCCAAGCGGGGGGGGAGCTGTTTTTT.

This sequence joins TRBV7-2 and TRBJ2-3; 14 positions agree with TRBD2. The trim removed 5 bases at V and 3 bases at J, leaving 4 bases unmatched. This CDR3 contains 16 residues. Per germline, CDR1 SGHTA and CDR2 FQGNSA. The CDR3 region is CASSRWTSGRTDTQYF. The CDR3 coding sequence is TGTGCCAGCAGCCGGTGGACTAGCGGGAGGACAGATACGCAGTATTTT.

The V and J genes are TRBV9 and TRBJ1-2, with D possibly being TRBD1 (5 bases). Germline assignment: CDR1 SGDLS and CDR2 YYNGEE. V was cut by 4 bases and J by 4 bases, with 14 bases left in between. CDR3 length equals 14 residues. Here the CDR3 DNA reads TGTGCCAGCAGCCCAGATTACGGGGGCTATGGCTACACCTTC. Encoded protein: CASSPDYGGYGYTF.

The genes are TRBV5-6 and TRBJ2-7; 7 positions match TRBD2. This CDR3 has 11 residues. Germline lookup yields CDR1 SGHDT and CDR2 YYEEEE. V dropped 4 bases and J dropped 10; count of bases not matched to a gene: 5. In nucleotides, the CDR3 is TGTGCCAGCAGCATCCTAGCGGAACAGTACTTC. Its protein is CASSILAEQYF.

The V gene is TRBV19, the J gene TRBJ1-2; unclear D gene. The CDR3 runs 13 residues. V lost 5 bases and J 5 bases, leaving 12 bases between the germline ends. Germline lookup yields CDR1 LNHDA and CDR2 SQIVND (reference sequence). Here the CDR3 reads CASSPGLMYGYTF. DNA of the CDR3: TGTGCCAGTAGTCCCGGTTTAATGTATGGCTACACCTTC. Together with reference TRBV19 and TRBJ1-2, the CDR3 gives the full variable domain: DGGITQSPKYLFRKEGQNVTLSCEQNLNHDAMYWYRQDPGQGLRLIYYSQIVNDFQKGDIAEGYSVSREKKESFPLTVTSAQKNPTAFYLCASSPGLMYGYTFGSGTRLTVV.

V and J are TRBV5-1 and TRBJ2-5; 12 bases align to TRBD2. The CDR3 is 15 amino acids. V lost 4 bases and J lost 5; bases outside the gene matches: 6. Per germline, CDR1 SGHRS and CDR2 YFSETQ. The CDR3 nucleotides read TGCGCCAGCAGCCCCCTAGCGGGGGGGCGGGAGACCCAGTACTTC. Protein product: CASSPLAGGRETQYF. Full variable domain (rest looked up from reference TRBV5-1 and TRBJ2-5): KAGVTQTPRYLIKTRGQQVTLSCSPISGHRSVSWYQQTPGQGLQFLFEYFSETQRNKGNFPGRFSGRQFSNSRSEMNVSTLELGDSALYLCASSPLAGGRETQYFGPGTRLLVL.